This record covers a single T cell receptor (beta chain). A few counts support this clonotype. No antigen is known for it. No base quality information exists; no much larger clone differs at one position. Stable Graves' hyperthyroidism was defined as the absence of progression to ophthalmopathy over 18 months of follow-up. Hyperthyroidism patients were newly diagnosed, with disease duration under 2 months, and aged 18 to 65 years. Exclusion was applied to patients with uncontrolled infections, other autoimmune diseases, pregnancy or lactation. Diagnoses relied on clinical symptoms, serum thyroxine and TRAb, thyroid ultrasound and orbital computed tomography. PBMCs were separated from approximately 9.9 ml of fresh peripheral blood using Ficoll-Paque density gradient centrifugation. Total RNA was extracted with Trizol reagent, and quality was checked on an Agilent 2100 Bioanalyzer. There are 11 amino acids in the CDR3, from cysteine to phenylalanine inclusive. CDR3 DNA only is kept here, 33 bases in frame from base 1. V lost 5 bases and J lost 5 bases; the stretch between them is 6 bases long.

This specimen comes from a study of T cells in Graves' hyperthyroidism and ophthalmopathy (dated by TCRdb to 2018 to 2020). At the level of the whole study: Peripheral blood samples were taken at the time of initial diagnosis, prior to any treatment. A discovery cohort of roughly 100 patients, roughly 45 with Graves' ophthalmopathy and more than 55 with stable Graves' hyperthyroidism, was used to find distinguishing TCR V-J signatures. Prospective prediction of ophthalmopathy was tested in an independent validation cohort consisting of fewer than 20 hyperthyroidism patients and around 16 patients who later progressed to ophthalmopathy. The roughly 91 discovery patients were randomly split 7:3 into training and test sets. In addition, the study compared T-cell repertoires in thyroid tissue and in blood from five or six Graves' hyperthyroidism patients. After sampling, hyperthyroidism patients received methimazole starting at 30 mg daily, and ophthalmopathy patients received high-dose intravenous methylprednisolone. The paper describes TCR Vbeta CDR3 sequencing of 130 to 150 peripheral blood samples, made up of 43 ophthalmopathy patients, roughly 72 hyperthyroidism patients and 17 progressor patients.

Overall study results and their limits: Ophthalmopathy was separated from stable hyperthyroidism by a 13 V-J signature model, with 85% to 90% sensitivity and 81% to 82% specificity obtained in cross-validation and 80%/75% obtained in testing. Sample size was not statistically predetermined, and blinding of investigators to group allocation was not performed. Most expanded thyroid clonotypes (frequency above 0.001) were also detected in blood, suggesting blood repertoires may reflect thyroid immune responses. In validation, the model predicted progression to ophthalmopathy a median of about 6.5 months before onset, with over 60% sensitivity and 72.22% specificity.

Amplification of TCR beta CDR3 regions was carried out from RNA transcripts. The first round of RT-PCR for the TCR CDR3 was performed with the HTBI primer set and the Qiagen OneStep RT-PCR kit. Libraries were constructed in a second round of multiplex PCR, after which size selection and purification were performed. Paired-end sequencing of the libraries was performed with 100 bp reads on an Illumina HiSeq2000. As for the authors' bioinformatics: Raw data were processed with SOAPnuke, discarding reads with adapters, uncalled bases, mean Phred below 15, or no exact constant-primer or identifier match. High-quality paired reads were merged using COPE v1.2.5, and each unique nucleotide sequence was defined as a clonotype. Clonotypes were aligned to IMGT TRBV, TRBD and TRBJ reference segments using MiTCR v1.1. Only V-J combinations with frequency above 0.0001, covering 99% to 99.2% of repertoires, were analysed. The TCS score was defined as F50 (clonal expansion) divided by E x V (chaos), with BLOSUM62-based TCRdist calculated between CDR3 peptides within each V-J. Welch's t-statistics and random forest reduced just over 500 V-J features to roughly 13, which were used in a naive Bayes classifier (R e1071). TCRdb reran the public reads through fastp at Q25 and MiXCR, keeping productive beta chains. Rows merge per CDR3 protein into single entries with the most common DNA and genes. For this entry, the V and J calls and clone size follow TCRdb and not the study's own pipeline. The sample table records about 400,000 distinct CDR3 sequences; 14% to 15% of these occur just once. Around a third of the sample comes from the top ten.

The chain couples TRBV12-3 or TRBV12-4 to TRBJ1-1, with no confident D gene call. The receptor was isolated from a woman younger than 45 with Graves' hyperthyroidism. Sequenced sample: blood. CDR3 region: CASSGWTEAFF. The bases are TGTGCCAGCAGTGGATGGACTGAAGCTTTCTTT.